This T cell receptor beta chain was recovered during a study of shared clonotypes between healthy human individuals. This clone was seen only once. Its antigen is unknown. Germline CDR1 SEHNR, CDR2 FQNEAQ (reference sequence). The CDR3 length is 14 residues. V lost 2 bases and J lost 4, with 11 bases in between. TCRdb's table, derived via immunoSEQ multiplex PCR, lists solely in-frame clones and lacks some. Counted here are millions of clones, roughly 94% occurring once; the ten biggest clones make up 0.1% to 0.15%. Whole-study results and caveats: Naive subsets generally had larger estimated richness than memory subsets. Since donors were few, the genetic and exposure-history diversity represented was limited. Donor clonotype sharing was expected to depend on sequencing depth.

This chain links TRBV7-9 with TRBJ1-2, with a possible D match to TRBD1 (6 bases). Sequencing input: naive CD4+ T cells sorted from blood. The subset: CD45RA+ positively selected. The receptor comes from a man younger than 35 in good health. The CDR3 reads CASSLLGGGYGYTF. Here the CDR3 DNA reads TGTGCCAGCAGCTTACTTGGGGGCGGCTATGGCTACACCTTC.